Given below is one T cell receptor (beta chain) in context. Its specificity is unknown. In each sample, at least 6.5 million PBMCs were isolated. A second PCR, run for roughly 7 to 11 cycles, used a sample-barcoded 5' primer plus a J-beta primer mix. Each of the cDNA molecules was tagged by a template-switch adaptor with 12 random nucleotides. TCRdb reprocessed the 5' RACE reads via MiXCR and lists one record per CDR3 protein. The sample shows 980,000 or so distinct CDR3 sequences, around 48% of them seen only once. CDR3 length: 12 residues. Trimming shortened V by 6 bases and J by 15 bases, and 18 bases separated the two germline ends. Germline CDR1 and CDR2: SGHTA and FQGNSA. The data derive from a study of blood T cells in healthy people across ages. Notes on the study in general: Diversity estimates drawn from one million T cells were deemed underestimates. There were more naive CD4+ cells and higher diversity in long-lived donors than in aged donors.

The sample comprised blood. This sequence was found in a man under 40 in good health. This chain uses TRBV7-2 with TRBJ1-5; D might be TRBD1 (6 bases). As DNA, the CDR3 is TGTGCCAGCAGTAGAGAGGTAGGACAGAGGCATTTT. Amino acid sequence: CASSREVGQRHF.